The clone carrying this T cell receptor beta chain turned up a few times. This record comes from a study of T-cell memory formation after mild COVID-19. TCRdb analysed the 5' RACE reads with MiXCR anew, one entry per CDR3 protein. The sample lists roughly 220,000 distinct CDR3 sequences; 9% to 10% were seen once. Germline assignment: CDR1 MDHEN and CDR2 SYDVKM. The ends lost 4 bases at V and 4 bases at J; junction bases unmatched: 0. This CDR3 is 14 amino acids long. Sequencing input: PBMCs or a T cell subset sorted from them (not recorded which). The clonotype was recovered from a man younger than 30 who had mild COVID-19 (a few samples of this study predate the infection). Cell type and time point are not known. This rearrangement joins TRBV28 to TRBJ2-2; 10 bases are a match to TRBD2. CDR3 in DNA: TGTGCCAGCAGTTCTAGCGGGGGCACCGGGGAGCTGTTTTTT. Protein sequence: CASSSSGGTGELFF.